The TCR beta chain under discussion was sequenced for a study of blood T cell repertoires in COVID-19. Some clones are missing from TCRdb's copy, which holds only in-frame ones; the method was immunoSEQ multiplex PCR. The sample yields 150,000 to 200,000 clones, roughly four fifths seen once. This clone has a single count. The sequencing input was peripheral blood. This clonotype was sampled from a woman in her 70s with COVID-19, enrolled during active disease.

This CDR3 is CASSIPGGSSSLLAYEQYF. The CDR3 DNA follows: TGTGCCAGCAGCATCCCCGGGGGGAGCAGCTCACTACTAGCTTACGAGCAGTACTTC. V and J are TRBV7-3 and TRBJ2-7; 7 nucleotides agree with TRBD2. Per germline, CDR1 SGHTA and CDR2 FQGTGA. The V segment lost 5 bases and the J segment 4 bases; nucleotides outside the gene matches: 23. The CDR3 runs to 19 residues.